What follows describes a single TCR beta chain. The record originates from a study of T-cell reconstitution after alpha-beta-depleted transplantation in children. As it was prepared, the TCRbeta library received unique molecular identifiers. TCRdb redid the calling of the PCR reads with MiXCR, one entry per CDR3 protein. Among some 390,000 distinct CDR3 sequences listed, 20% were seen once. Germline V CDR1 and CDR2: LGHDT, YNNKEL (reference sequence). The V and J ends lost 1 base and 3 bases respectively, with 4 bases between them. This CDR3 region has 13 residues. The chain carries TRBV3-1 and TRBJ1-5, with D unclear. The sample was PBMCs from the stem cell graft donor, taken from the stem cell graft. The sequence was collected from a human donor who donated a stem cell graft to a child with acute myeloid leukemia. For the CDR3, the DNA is TGTGCCAGCAGCCAAGGGCACAATCAGCCCCAGCATTTT. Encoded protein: CASSQGHNQPQHF.